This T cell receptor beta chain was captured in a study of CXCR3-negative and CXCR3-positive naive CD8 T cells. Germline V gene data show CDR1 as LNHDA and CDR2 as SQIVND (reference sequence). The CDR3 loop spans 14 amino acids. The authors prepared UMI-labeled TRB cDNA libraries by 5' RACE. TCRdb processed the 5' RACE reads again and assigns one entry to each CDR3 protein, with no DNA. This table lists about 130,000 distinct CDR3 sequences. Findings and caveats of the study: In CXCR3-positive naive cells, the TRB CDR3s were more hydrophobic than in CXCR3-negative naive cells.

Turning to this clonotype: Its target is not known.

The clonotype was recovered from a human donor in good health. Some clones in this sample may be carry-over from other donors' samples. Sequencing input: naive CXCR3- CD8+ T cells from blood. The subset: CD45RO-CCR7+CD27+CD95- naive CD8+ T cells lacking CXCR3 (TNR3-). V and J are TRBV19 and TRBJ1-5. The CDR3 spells CASSIPELRQPQHF.